This TCR beta chain is from a study of blood T cell repertoires in COVID-19. Study information: Collection of acute and convalescent COVID-19 samples took place in the United States, Italy and Spain. The cDNA or gDNA used as material had been derived from T cells, B-cell-depleted T cells, or PBMCs.

Authors' analysis steps: Scientists estimated how many nucleated cells there were by amplifying reference gene primers. Profiling relied on immunoSEQ multiplex PCR, and the TCRdb table lists in-frame clones only, not all of them. The V and J calls and the clone size are those of that table, but D and trimming were determined from the DNA. The repertoire consists of approximately 70,000 clones, with under 85% occurring once and the leading ten covering about 10%. Germline V gene data show CDR1 as KGHSH and CDR2 as LQKENI. Trimming took off 3 bases at V and 0 bases at J, with 9 bases between the two ends. This CDR3 has 15 residues.

The clonotype originates from a woman between 45 and 60 years old with acute or convalescent COVID-19. The rearrangement joins TRBV18 to TRBJ1-5; unclear D gene. Sequencing was performed on peripheral blood. This CDR3 reads CASSPGVNSNQPQHF. CDR3 DNA: TGTGCCAGCTCACCCGGGGTTAATAGCAATCAGCCCCAGCATTTT.